A single sample is the source of the 19 T cell receptor beta chains below, sequenced in a study of T-cell memory formation after mild COVID-19. In TCRdb, the 5' RACE reads were re-called with MiXCR into one record per CDR3 protein. The sample records 120,000 or so distinct CDR3 sequences, about 6% being singletons. Sequencing was carried out using PBMCs or a T cell subset sorted from them (not recorded which). The receptors originated from an adult woman who had mild COVID-19 (a few samples of this study predate the infection). Cell type and time point are not known.

This clonotype has ten or more counts. The chain joins TRBV15 to TRBJ1-2; D call uncertain. V was shortened by 3 bases and J by 8 bases, with 13 bases between the two germline ends. Germline values: CDR1 LNHNV, CDR2 YYDKDF (reference sequence). This CDR3 contains 13 residues. The CDR3 DNA reads TGTGCCACCAGCAGTCCGGCCTTGAGCGGCTACACCTTC. It encodes CATSSPALSGYTF.

This clonotype was counted at least ten times. The V and J genes are TRBV20-1 and TRBJ1-2; 9 nucleotides line up with TRBD1. J was trimmed by 7 bases and V by 0 bases; bases with no gene match: 9. Germline CDR1 DFQATT, CDR2 SNEGSKA (reference sequence). The CDR3 totals 15 residues. The CDR3 bases are TGCAGTGCTAGAGAGTGGACAGGGGCCAGGGCTGGCTACACCTTC. Its translation: CSAREWTGARAGYTF.

In this sample, this clonotype turned up a few times. The chain has TRBV6-5 and TRBJ1-5; D ambiguous. Deletions cut 0 bases from V and 0 bases from J, with 6 bases between. Looked up from germline, CDR1 is MNHEY and CDR2 is SVGAGI. The CDR3 covers 15 residues. In nucleotides, the CDR3 is TGTGCCAGCAGTTACTCGGGTTCTAGCAATCAGCCCCAGCATTTT. Encoded protein: CASSYSGSSNQPQHF.

This clonotype was counted between two and nine times. The gene calls are TRBV9 and TRBJ1-1; D is unclear. Trimming pared 3 bases from V and 2 bases from J, leaving 11 bases between. CDR3 length equals 14 residues. Germline V gene data show CDR1 as SGDLS and CDR2 as YYNGEE. CDR3 DNA: TGTGCCAGCAGCGCCCGGGGAGCAAACACTGAAGCTTTCTTT. It specifies CASSARGANTEAFF.

There are many counts of this clonotype. The chain has TRBV20-1 and TRBJ1-1, with D possibly being TRBD1 (5 bases). Deletions cut 1 base from V and 2 bases from J, with 14 bases between. The CDR3 totals 15 residues. From germline, CDR1 is DFQATT and CDR2 SNEGSKA (reference sequence). The CDR3 sequence: CSARGGVAPNTEAFF. In DNA, the CDR3 is TGCAGTGCTAGAGGGGGGGTAGCCCCTAACACTGAAGCTTTCTTT.

This clonotype came up many times. The V and J genes are TRBV20-1 and TRBJ2-5, with 7 bases that match TRBD2. The CDR3 totals 15 residues. V shed 2 bases and J 5 bases; nucleotides not matched to a gene: 11. Germline CDR1 DFQATT, CDR2 SNEGSKA (reference sequence). The CDR3: CSARPSGTTWETQYF. The CDR3 nucleotides are TGCAGTGCTAGACCCTCCGGGACTACCTGGGAGACCCAGTACTTC.

The genes are TRBV19 and TRBJ2-1; 8 bases line up with TRBD1. The CDR3 covers 17 residues. CDR1 is LNHDA and CDR2 is SQIVND in the germline V gene (reference sequence). Trimming took 5 bases from V and 0 from J; bases not matched to a gene: 9. This CDR3 reads CASSPQLTGGSYNEQFF. The CDR3 region has the DNA TGTGCCAGTAGTCCACAACTCACAGGGGGCTCCTACAATGAGCAGTTCTTC.

The rearrangement links TRBV9 to TRBJ2-7, with D tentatively TRBD1 or TRBD2 (5 bases each). Germline CDR1 and CDR2: SGDLS and YYNGEE. The ends were cut back, 0 bases at V and 2 bases at J, with 12 bases in the middle. The CDR3 contains 15 residues. The CDR3 spells CASSVGPGTAYEQYF. DNA of the CDR3: TGTGCCAGCAGCGTAGGTCCGGGGACCGCCTACGAGCAGTACTTC.

This clonotype has ten or more counts. J is TRBJ2-7 and V is TRBV4-3; 9 bases line up with TRBD1. Trimming took 0 bases from V and 3 from J; bases not matched to a gene: 12. CDR1 and CDR2 (germline): LGHNA, YSLEER. The CDR3 spans 18 residues. The CDR3 DNA follows: TGCGCCAGCAGCCAAGATATGGTCGGACAGGGGAGTTTCTACGAGCAGTACTTC. Amino acid sequence: CASSQDMVGQGSFYEQYF.

V gene TRBV6-2 or TRBV6-3 combines with J gene TRBJ1-3; 8 nucleotides agree with TRBD1. J lost 2 bases, V lost 6 bases, and 9 bases had no gene match. The length of the CDR3 is 16 residues. Germline-derived CDR1 and CDR2 are MNHEY and SVGEGT. The CDR3 DNA reads as TGTGCCAGCAGAGCCACCGGGACAGGACCTGGAAACACCATATATTTT. Protein product: CASRATGTGPGNTIYF.

In its sample, this clonotype was seen many times. V and J are TRBV7-6 and TRBJ2-1; 8 bases align to TRBD2. The germline V gene has CDR1 SGHVS and CDR2 FNYEAQ. J lost 7 bases, V lost 1 base, and 6 bases had no gene match. The CDR3 sequence is 15 residues long. The CDR3 nucleotides are TGTGCCAGCAGCTTAGAAGCGGGGGAGCTTAATGAGCAGTTCTTC. This sequence encodes CASSLEAGELNEQFF.

The table lists this clonotype with a few counts. The rearrangement links TRBV7-2 to TRBJ1-5; 7 nucleotides agree with TRBD1. Germline loops: CDR1 SGHTA, CDR2 FQGNSA. The length of the CDR3 is 14 residues. The junction had 3 bases not matched to a gene; V was cut back by 4 bases and J by 3 bases. CDR3 loop: CASSSTGVNQPQHF. The CDR3 bases are TGTGCCAGCAGCTCAACAGGGGTCAATCAGCCCCAGCATTTT.

This clonotype appeared a few times. The chain combines TRBV12-3 or TRBV12-4 with TRBJ2-7, with 10 bases fitting TRBD1. The CDR3 is 16 amino acids. Losses at the gene ends were 3 bases for V and 5 bases for J; bases not matched to a gene: 10. In DNA form, the CDR3 reads TGTGCCAGCAGTTTCTTCTCGGGACAGGGGTATCACGAGCAGTACTTC. Protein product: CASSFFSGQGYHEQYF.

This clonotype was detected only a few times. The gene calls are TRBV3-1 and TRBJ2-7, with 10 bases identical to TRBD1. After removal of 6 bases from V and 2 bases from J, the junction contained 4 bases not matched to a gene. The CDR3 sequence is 14 residues long. Germline V CDR1 and CDR2: LGHDT, YNNKEL (reference sequence). The CDR3 spells CASSRDRGTYEQYF. The CDR3 DNA reads as TGTGCCAGCAGTCGGGACAGGGGAACCTACGAGCAGTACTTC.

This clonotype has just a few counts. The chain uses TRBV12-3 or TRBV12-4 and TRBJ2-7, with D hard to call. Trimming shortened V by 7 bases and J by 1 base, and 11 bases separated the two germline ends. CDR3 length equals 13 residues. The CDR3 DNA reads TGTGCCAGCATCGGGCCATTATCCTACGAGCAGTACTTC. Encoded protein: CASIGPLSYEQYF.

The rearrangement joins TRBV19 to TRBJ2-5; 7 bases fit TRBD1. Germline-derived CDR1 and CDR2 are LNHDA and SQIVND (reference sequence). V gave up 4 bases and J gave up 2 bases; unmatched junction bases: 7. This CDR3 comprises 15 residues. Written as DNA, the CDR3 is TGTGCCAGTAGTACCCCGGGACAGACACAAGAGACCCAGTACTTC. It specifies CASSTPGQTQETQYF.

This clonotype was counted at least ten times. The chain has TRBV5-5 and TRBJ2-1; 7 bases agree with TRBD2. CDR3 size: 17 residues. Germline CDR1 SGHKS, CDR2 YYEKEE (reference sequence). Losses at the gene ends were 1 base for V and 0 bases for J; bases not matched to a gene: 7. The CDR3 protein is CASSLLGGDSSYNEQFF. The CDR3 DNA follows: TGTGCCAGCAGCTTGTTGGGAGGGGACTCCTCCTACAATGAGCAGTTCTTC.

This clonotype was detected many times. Here the CDR3 DNA reads TGCAGCGCACGGGAGAATCCCAACACCGGGGAGCTGTTTTTT. Its protein product is CSARENPNTGELFF. The rearrangement links TRBV29-1 to TRBJ2-2; D is possibly TRBD2 (6 bases). The CDR3 consists of 14 residues. Trimming cost V 7 bases and J 2 bases, with 14 bases left between them. Germline values: CDR1 SQVTM, CDR2 ANQGSEA.

The chain recombines TRBV6-1 with TRBJ1-5, with D uncertain. The CDR3 has 14 residues. Trimming pared 2 bases from V and 0 bases from J, leaving 5 bases between. Germline V CDR1 and CDR2: MNHNS, SASEGT. For the CDR3, the DNA is TGTGCCAGCAGTGAATTAGATAGCAATCAGCCCCAGCATTTT. It is translated as CASSELDSNQPQHF.